This record covers a single T cell receptor (beta chain). Clones were sequenced by immunoSEQ multiplex PCR, and TCRdb holds only the in-frame ones, with some missing. The repertoire consists of 350,000 to 450,000 clones, with 70% to 90% occurring once and the leading ten covering roughly 3.1%. CDR3 length: 14 amino acids. Germline V CDR1 and CDR2: SEHNR, FQNEAQ (reference sequence). V lost 0 bases, J lost 6 bases, and 8 bases lay in between. Regarding treatment: 15 to 20 received Ad26.COV2.S at low or high dose, single or two shots; 5 received placebo; per-sample allocation not given. On day 63 after the first injection, vaccine and placebo recipients gave samples. In Boston, an adult donor aged 18-55 years took part. These data originate in a study of Ad26.COV2.S vaccination and SARS-CoV-2 variants. Across the whole study: The donor participated in the COV1001 trial, in its Ad26.COV2.S arm.

Sequencing was performed on peripheral blood, taken in a trial of Ad26.COV2.S vaccine versus placebo. The receptor was derived from a person between 18 and 65 years old who received the Ad26.COV2.S COVID-19 vaccine or a placebo. The rearrangement uses TRBV7-9 and TRBJ2-2; D assignment may be TRBD1 or TRBD2 (5 bases each). The DNA for the CDR3 is TGTGCCAGCAGCTTAGCGGGGGAAGCCGGGGAGCTGTTTTTT. This translates into CASSLAGEAGELFF.